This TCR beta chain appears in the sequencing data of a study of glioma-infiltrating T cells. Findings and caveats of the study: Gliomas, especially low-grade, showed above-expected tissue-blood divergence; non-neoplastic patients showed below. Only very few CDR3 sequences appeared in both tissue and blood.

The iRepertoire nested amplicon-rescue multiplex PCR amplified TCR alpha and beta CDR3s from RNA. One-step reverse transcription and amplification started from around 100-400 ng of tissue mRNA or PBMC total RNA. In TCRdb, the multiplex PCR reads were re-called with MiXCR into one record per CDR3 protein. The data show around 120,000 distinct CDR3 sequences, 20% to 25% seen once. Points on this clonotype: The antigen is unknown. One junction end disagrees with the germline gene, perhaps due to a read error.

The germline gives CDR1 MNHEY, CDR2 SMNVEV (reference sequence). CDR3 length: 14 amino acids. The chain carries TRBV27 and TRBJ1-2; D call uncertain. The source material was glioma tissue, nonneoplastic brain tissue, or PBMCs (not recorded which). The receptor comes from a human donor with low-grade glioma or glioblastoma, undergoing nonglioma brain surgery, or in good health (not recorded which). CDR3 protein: CACSPGQKNYGYTF. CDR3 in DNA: TGTGCCTGCAGCCCTGGCCAAAAGAACTATGGCTACACCTTC.